A selection of T cell receptor beta chains follows, all from one sample in a study of patients and donors after allogeneic stem cell transplantation. TCRdb redid the calling of the RT-PCR reads with MiXCR, one entry per CDR3 protein. The sample gives about 960,000 distinct CDR3 sequences, approximately 19% of which show up once; around 6% is in the top ten. Sample: blood, either unsorted or a sorted T cell fraction (not recorded which). These receptors were taken from a human donor who was either an allogeneic HSCT recipient or a stem cell or donor lymphocyte infusion donor (not recorded which). It is not recorded whose cells these are; they may come from a transplant donor. Both conserved end residues are part of each CDR3. D genes are given only for firm matches. Not all rows give a size; the values are once, few, many and, for expanded clones, a class.

TRBJ2-2 | TRBV24-1 | - | TRBD1 | TGTGCCACCACCCGGACAGGGAAGACCGGGGAGCTGTTTTTT | CATTRTGKTGELFF
TRBJ1-6 | TRBV12-3/TRBV12-4 | - | - | TGTGCCAGCAGTTTAGAGTATGCAACACCCCTCCACTTT | CASSLEYATPLHF
TRBJ2-7 | TRBV6-1 | few | - | TGTGCCAGCAGTGTAGGTCACTCTAGCTCCTACGAGCAGTACTTC | CASSVGHSSSYEQYF
TRBJ2-7 | TRBV2 | once | TRBD1 | TGTGCCAGCAGGGCGGACAGGGGAATCTACGAGCAGTACTTC | CASRADRGIYEQYF
TRBJ1-3 | TRBV5-5 | once | - | TGTGCCAGCAGCTTGGGAGCCCTAGTACCCGGAAACACCATATATTTT | CASSLGALVPGNTIYF
TRBJ2-7 | TRBV12-3/TRBV12-4 | - | TRBD2 | TGTGCCAGCAGACGGACTAGCGGGGGCCACGAGCAGTACTTC | CASRRTSGGHEQYF
TRBJ1-3 | TRBV5-1 | - | TRBD1 | TGCGCCAGCAGCGCCGACTTACAGGGGTCTGGAAACACCATATATTTT | CASSADLQGSGNTIYF
TRBJ2-2 | TRBV6-5 | few | - | TGTGCCAGCAGTTACTCGAACAGGGTAGTAACCGGGGAGCTGTTTTTT | CASSYSNRVVTGELFF
TRBJ2-1 | TRBV24-1 | - | TRBD2 | TGTGCCACCAGTGATAGGACTAGCGGGAGGACCAATGAGCAGTTCTTC | CATSDRTSGRTNEQFF
TRBJ2-7 | TRBV28 | few | - | TGTGCCAGCAGTCCCCTCCGGGGGTCCTACGAGCAGTACTTC | CASSPLRGSYEQYF
TRBJ2-7 | TRBV9 | - | - | TGTGCCAGCAGCGCGGCCCTGACAGACTACGAGCAGTACTTC | CASSAALTDYEQYF
TRBJ2-7 | TRBV10-3 | few | TRBD1 | TGTGCCATCAGCCCCGGACAGGTCTTAGGGGAGCAGTACTTC | CAISPGQVLGEQYF
TRBJ2-2 | TRBV7-8 | - | - | TGTGCCAGCAGCTTAGGGAGTGCGACCGGGGAGCTGTTTTTT | CASSLGSATGELFF
TRBJ1-2 | TRBV4-3 | - | TRBD1 | TGCGCCAGCAGCCAGACCACAGGGGGCTGGGGCTACACCTTC | CASSQTTGGWGYTF
TRBJ2-3 | TRBV7-9 | - | - | TGTGCCAGCAGCTTTTGGAGGGCAGATACGCAGTATTTT | CASSFWRADTQYF
TRBJ2-2 | TRBV12-5 | - | - | TGTGCTAGTGGTTTGGCACCGGAGGTGTTTTTT | CASGLAPEVFF
TRBJ2-6 | TRBV10-3 | few | - | TGTGCCATCAGTGAGGGGACTTCTGGGGCCAACGTCCTGACTTTC | CAISEGTSGANVLTF
TRBJ1-5 | TRBV19 | - | - | TGTGCCAGTAGTTCTCAAAGGAGATATAGCAATCAGCCCCAGCATTTT | CASSSQRRYSNQPQHF
TRBJ1-1 | TRBV10-3 | few | - | TGTGCCATCAGATTGGACTCGACGAACACTGAAGCTTTCTTT | CAIRLDSTNTEAFF
TRBJ2-7 | TRBV27 | - | - | TGTGCCACCGCTGTAGGCTACGAGCAGTACTTC | CATAVGYEQYF
TRBJ2-5 | TRBV5-1 | - | - | TGCGCCAGCAGCTGGGGAGGGGGATTAGAAGAGACCCAGTACTTC | CASSWGGGLEETQYF
TRBJ2-1 | TRBV3-1 | few | TRBD1 | TGTGCCAGCGCCAAACAGGGGGCATACAATGAGCAGTTCTTC | CASAKQGAYNEQFF
TRBJ2-7 | TRBV7-8 | - | TRBD2 | TGTGCCAGCAGCCGGGAGGGCAGAATTGGCTCCTACGAGCAGTACTTC | CASSREGRIGSYEQYF
TRBJ2-2 | TRBV4-3 | few | - | TGCGCCAGCAGCCAAGAGGGCTTCTACACCGGGGAGCTGTTTTTT | CASSQEGFYTGELFF
TRBJ1-3 | TRBV7-2 | once | - | TGTGCCAGCAGCTTTGGGGCGGGTAGGGTCTCTGGAAACACCATATATTTT | CASSFGAGRVSGNTIYF
TRBJ2-3 | TRBV6-1 | - | TRBD2 | TGTGCCGTCAGAAGCGGGAGGGGAGATACGCAGTATTTT | CAVRSGRGDTQYF
TRBJ2-5 | TRBV20-1 | few | TRBD2 | TGCAGTGCTTCCCTAGCGGGGCCCCAAGAGACCCAGTACTTC | CSASLAGPQETQYF
TRBJ1-1 | TRBV20-1 | few | TRBD1 | TGCAGTGCTAGGCACAGGGGGCTTTGGGCTTTCTTT | CSARHRGLWAFF
TRBJ2-1 | TRBV5-1 | - | TRBD2 | TGCGCCAGCAGCACGGACGGGCTAGCGGGAGTTGAGCAGTTCTTC | CASSTDGLAGVEQFF
TRBJ2-1 | TRBV24-1 | many | - | TGTGCCACCAGTGATTTGGGTCTTTCTGAGCAGTTCTTC | CATSDLGLSEQFF
TRBJ1-4 | TRBV29-1 | few | - | TGCAGCGTTGCCCAAGGGGGGGCTAATGAAAAACTGTTTTTT | CSVAQGGANEKLFF
TRBJ1-1 | TRBV20-1 | few | TRBD1 | TGCAGTGTCCGGGACAGGGTGTTTCCTGAAGCTTTCTTT | CSVRDRVFPEAFF
TRBJ2-7 | TRBV4-1 | many | - | TGCGCCAGCAGCCAACCCAATAAGGACGGAAAACGGTACTTC | CASSQPNKDGKRYF
TRBJ2-7 | TRBV28 | - | - | TGTGCCAGCAGTTTGGGGCGGGGGCGAGCCTACGAGCAGTACTTC | CASSLGRGRAYEQYF
TRBJ2-7 | TRBV6-5 | few | - | TGTGCCAGCAGTTACCAGGGGTTGAATTGGGACGAGCAGTACTTC | CASSYQGLNWDEQYF
TRBJ2-1 | TRBV6-2/TRBV6-3 | few | - | TGTGCCAGCAACCCAAGGCCGGGTGAGCAGTTCTTC | CASNPRPGEQFF
TRBJ1-2 | TRBV7-6 | - | TRBD1 | TGTGCCAGCATCTCGGGGACAGGGTACGCAGACTTC | CASISGTGYADF
TRBJ2-7 | TRBV4-1 | - | - | TGCGCCAGCAGCCAAGTCAGGGGCCCCTACGAGCAGTACTTC | CASSQVRGPYEQYF
TRBJ1-2 | TRBV7-2 | few | TRBD1 | TGTGCCAGCAGACCGAGGACAGGGGACAATGGCTACACCTTC | CASRPRTGDNGYTF
TRBJ2-1 | TRBV6-5 | many | - | TGTGCCAGCAGTTCCGCTACAGGTAATGAGCAGTTCTTC | CASSSATGNEQFF
TRBJ1-5 | TRBV28 | few | TRBD1 | TGTGCCAGCAGCTTAATAGGACAGGGGGCCGGTCAGCCCCAGCATTTT | CASSLIGQGAGQPQHF